This T cell receptor beta chain derives from a study of cytomegalovirus exposure and HLA in healthy donors. The PCR ran on 60 Vbeta and 13 Jbeta primers. Only in-frame clones appear in the TCRdb table, and some are missing; sequencing was by immunoSEQ multiplex PCR. The sample gives 150,000 to 160,000 clones, around 79% of which show up once; 7.5% to 9% is in the top ten. The V gene's germline CDR1 is SGHDT and CDR2 YYEEEE. Trimming removed 4 bases from V and 6 bases from J, with 16 bases in between. This CDR3 contains 14 residues. Turning to this clone: Antigen: not known.

Each donor's status was that of a healthy bone marrow donor. Study-wide points: An analysis was carried out at a later point. It showed that HLA-associated TCR beta chains were more clonally expanded than equally common non-associated chains. Among the sequence variants, a highly shared cluster was likely an artifact of sequencing. The study assumed roughly uniform donor sequencing depth for presence/absence analyses.

The sequenced sample was PBMCs. The sequence was obtained from a young man in good health and CMV-seropositive. This chain links TRBV5-6 with TRBJ1-2; D unresolved. The CDR3 reads CASSTWRLVDGYTF. The CDR3 nucleotides read TGTGCCAGCAGCACCTGGCGGTTGGTAGATGGCTACACCTTC.